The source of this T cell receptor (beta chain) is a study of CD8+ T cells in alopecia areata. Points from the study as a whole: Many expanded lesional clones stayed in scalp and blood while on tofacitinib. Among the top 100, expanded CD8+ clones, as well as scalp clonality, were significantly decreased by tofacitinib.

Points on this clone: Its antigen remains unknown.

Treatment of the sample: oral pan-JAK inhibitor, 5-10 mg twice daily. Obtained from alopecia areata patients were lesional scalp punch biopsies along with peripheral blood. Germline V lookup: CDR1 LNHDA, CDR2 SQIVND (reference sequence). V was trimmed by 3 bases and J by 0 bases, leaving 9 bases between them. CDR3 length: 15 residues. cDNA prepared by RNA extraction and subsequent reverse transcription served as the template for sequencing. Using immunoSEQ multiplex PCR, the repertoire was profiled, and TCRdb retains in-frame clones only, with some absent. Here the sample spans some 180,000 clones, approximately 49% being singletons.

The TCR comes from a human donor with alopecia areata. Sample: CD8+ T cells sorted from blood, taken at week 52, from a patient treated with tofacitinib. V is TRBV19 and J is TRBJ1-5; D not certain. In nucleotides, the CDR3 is TGTGCCAGTAGTATGGCAGACCATAGCAATCAGCCCCAGCATTTT. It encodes CASSMADHSNQPQHF. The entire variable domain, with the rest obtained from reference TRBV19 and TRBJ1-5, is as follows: DGGITQSPKYLFRKEGQNVTLSCEQNLNHDAMYWYRQDPGQGLRLIYYSQIVNDFQKGDIAEGYSVSREKKESFPLTVTSAQKNPTAFYLCASSMADHSNQPQHFGDGTRLSIL.